The clone carrying this T cell receptor beta chain has a count of ten or more. A roughly 9.1 ml volume of fresh peripheral blood provided the PBMCs. This sample is part of a study of T cells in Graves' hyperthyroidism and ophthalmopathy. TCR beta CDR3 sequences were amplified from RNA transcripts. Primed by the HTBI set, a first-round RT-PCR was run on the TCR CDR3. Each CDR3 protein is one row after TCRdb ran MiXCR on the multiplex PCR reads. The sample has over 550,000 distinct CDR3 sequences; over 15% are singletons. The sample taken for sequencing was blood. The receptor was derived from a woman younger than 30 with Graves' hyperthyroidism.

Here the CDR3 DNA reads TGTGCCAGCAGTTCCCAAGGGACTAGCGGCTACGAGCAGTACTTC. Its protein is CASSSQGTSGYEQYF. V is TRBV6-2 or TRBV6-3 and J is TRBJ2-7; 11 nucleotides line up with TRBD2. The CDR3 consists of 15 residues. Trimming cost V 4 bases and J 3 bases; bases outside gene matches: 5. Per the germline V gene, CDR1 is MNHEY and CDR2 is SVGEGT.